This section outlines one T cell receptor (beta chain) sequence together with its context. Its antigen is not known. Both 60 Vbeta primers and 13 Jbeta primers went into the PCR. Source study methods: There were about 86 million unique TCR beta chains by a later count, and approximately 11 million of them were shared. Data came from immunoSEQ multiplex PCR; TCRdb stores just in-frame clones and leaves some out. V and J calls and clone size come straight from that table; D and trimming were deduced from the DNA. The sample lists about 120,000 clones, approximately 72% occurring once. The record originates from a study of cytomegalovirus exposure and HLA in healthy donors. Study-level findings and limits: Exclusion as indistinguishable affected some V segments, including TRBV6-2 and TRBV6-3. In a later analysis, donors in an Asian-associated ancestry cluster reportedly had fewer N-insertions in productive TCRs than the cohort mean.

The CDR3 has 15 residues. Germline CDR1 and CDR2: SGHVS and FNYEAQ. The rearrangement uses TRBV7-6 and TRBJ2-5; the D gene is possibly TRBD1 (5 bases). The end of the DNA fits TRBJ2-7 better, so the J call may be wrong. This receptor was obtained from a man aged 55 to 70 in good health and CMV-seropositive. Sequenced material: PBMCs. The CDR3 DNA reads as TGTGCCAGCAGCCCGACAGCCTTGAGCTCCTACGAGCAGTACTTC. Translation: CASSPTALSSYEQYF.